A selection of T cell receptor beta chains follows, all from one sample in a study of Graves' ophthalmopathy and Graves' hyperthyroidism. One entry per CDR3 protein results from TCRdb running MiXCR on the multiplex PCR reads. The sample has 150,000 to 200,000 distinct CDR3 sequences, 35% to 45% seen once; the top ten hold about 9.5%. What was sequenced was peripheral blood. The origin of the receptors is a man in his thirties or forties with Graves' ophthalmopathy. CDR3s include the opening cysteine and the closing phenylalanine or tryptophan. Fields, in order: clone size, J gene, V gene, D gene, CDR3 DNA, CDR3 protein. D genes are given only for firm matches. Size is stated for part of the rows, as once, few or many counts, or as a class when the clone is expanded.

clone size: once; J gene: TRBJ1-3; V gene: TRBV4-1; D gene: .; CDR3 DNA: TGCGCCAGCAGCCAACGGGGATCTGGAAACACCATATATTTT; CDR3 protein: CASSQRGSGNTIYF
clone size: .; J gene: TRBJ1-6; V gene: TRBV18; D gene: .; CDR3 DNA: TGTGCCAGCACCTATTCGGGACCGCGCGATTCACCCCTCCACTTT; CDR3 protein: CASTYSGPRDSPLHF
clone size: .; J gene: TRBJ1-2; V gene: TRBV7-9; D gene: .; CDR3 DNA: TGTGCCAGCAGCTTAGCGGCAGCCACCAACTATGGCTACACCTTC; CDR3 protein: CASSLAAATNYGYTF
clone size: many; J gene: TRBJ1-3; V gene: TRBV12-3/TRBV12-4; D gene: .; CDR3 DNA: TGTGCCAGCACCCCCTACTCTGGAAACACCATATATTTT; CDR3 protein: CASTPYSGNTIYF
clone size: many; J gene: TRBJ2-5; V gene: TRBV27; D gene: .; CDR3 DNA: TGTGCCAGCAGTACTCGGGAGACCCAGTACTTC; CDR3 protein: CASSTRETQYF
clone size: many; J gene: TRBJ2-5; V gene: TRBV7-3; D gene: .; CDR3 DNA: TGTGCCAGCAGCTTAAACCCTCGGGAGAACCAAGAGACCCAGTACTTC; CDR3 protein: CASSLNPRENQETQYF
clone size: many; J gene: TRBJ1-3; V gene: TRBV9; D gene: .; CDR3 DNA: TGTGCCAGCAGCGTCGGGGGGGCCGAGGGACTCTCTGGAAACACCATATATTTT; CDR3 protein: CASSVGGAEGLSGNTIYF
clone size: .; J gene: TRBJ1-2; V gene: TRBV6-1; D gene: .; CDR3 DNA: TGTGCCAGCAGTGATGCAGGGTTGCAGAACTATGGCTACACCTTC; CDR3 protein: CASSDAGLQNYGYTF
clone size: many; J gene: TRBJ1-2; V gene: TRBV2; D gene: TRBD1; CDR3 DNA: TGTGCCAGGCGGACAGGGAGGGGCTACACCTTC; CDR3 protein: CARRTGRGYTF
clone size: many; J gene: TRBJ1-1; V gene: TRBV28; D gene: TRBD1; CDR3 DNA: TGTGCCTCGACAGGGGATGGCACTGAAGCTTTCTTT; CDR3 protein: CASTGDGTEAFF
clone size: few; J gene: TRBJ1-6; V gene: TRBV10-1; D gene: .; CDR3 DNA: TGCGCCAGCAGATTGAGTTCACCCCTCCACTTT; CDR3 protein: CASRLSSPLHF
clone size: many; J gene: TRBJ2-7; V gene: TRBV7-2; D gene: TRBD2; CDR3 DNA: TGTGCCAGCAGCTACGGCTTAGCGGGAGGGGGCGAGCAGTACTTC; CDR3 protein: CASSYGLAGGGEQYF
clone size: .; J gene: TRBJ1-1; V gene: TRBV2; D gene: .; CDR3 DNA: TGTGCCAGCGTACGGTCAACGAGGTTCCCTGAAGCTTTCTTT; CDR3 protein: CASVRSTRFPEAFF
clone size: .; J gene: TRBJ2-6; V gene: TRBV29-1; D gene: TRBD2; CDR3 DNA: TGCAGCGTTGGGGGGAGGGAGGCCAACGTCCTGACTTTC; CDR3 protein: CSVGGREANVLTF
clone size: .; J gene: TRBJ1-1; V gene: TRBV6-1; D gene: .; CDR3 DNA: TGTGCCAGCCACCCCGCGAGGGACACTGAAGCTTTCTTT; CDR3 protein: CASHPARDTEAFF
clone size: .; J gene: TRBJ2-7; V gene: TRBV7-9; D gene: TRBD1; CDR3 DNA: TGTGCCAGCAGCCCTCCCCCGGGACAGGGGGGAGAGCAGTACTTC; CDR3 protein: CASSPPPGQGGEQYF
clone size: .; J gene: TRBJ1-2; V gene: TRBV7-2; D gene: .; CDR3 DNA: TGTGCCAGCAGCGCCATATTGAGGACTAACTATGGCTACACCTTC; CDR3 protein: CASSAILRTNYGYTF
clone size: once; J gene: TRBJ1-1; V gene: TRBV2; D gene: .; CDR3 DNA: TGTGCCAGCACCCCCGGGCTTGGGGTTAACACTGAAGCTTTCTTT; CDR3 protein: CASTPGLGVNTEAFF
clone size: many; J gene: TRBJ1-6; V gene: TRBV28; D gene: .; CDR3 DNA: TGTGCCAGCAGTCTCGCACGGCCTGATAATTCACCCCTCCACTTT; CDR3 protein: CASSLARPDNSPLHF
clone size: .; J gene: TRBJ2-7; V gene: TRBV28; D gene: .; CDR3 DNA: TGTGCCAGCAGCTCCCGCGGGGCGGGATATTACGAGCAGTACTTC; CDR3 protein: CASSSRGAGYYEQYF
clone size: .; J gene: TRBJ2-2; V gene: TRBV7-3; D gene: TRBD2; CDR3 DNA: TGTGCCAGCAGCTCCCTAGCGGCTTCGACCGGGGAGCTGTTTTTT; CDR3 protein: CASSSLAASTGELFF
clone size: .; J gene: TRBJ1-2; V gene: TRBV27; D gene: TRBD1; CDR3 DNA: TGTGCCAGCAGTACCCGACAGGGAAACTATGGCTACACCTTC; CDR3 protein: CASSTRQGNYGYTF
clone size: .; J gene: TRBJ1-2; V gene: TRBV28; D gene: TRBD1; CDR3 DNA: TGTGCCAGCGGACAGGGGGCGCGGGGCTACACCTTC; CDR3 protein: CASGQGARGYTF
clone size: many; J gene: TRBJ2-7; V gene: TRBV6-5; D gene: TRBD2; CDR3 DNA: TGTGCCAGCAGTTCCCTAGCGGGAGGGCCGGGATCCTACGAGCAGTACTTC; CDR3 protein: CASSSLAGGPGSYEQYF
clone size: .; J gene: TRBJ2-7; V gene: TRBV20-1; D gene: .; CDR3 DNA: TGCAGTGCGACCCGTGGGCCCTACGAGCAGTACTTC; CDR3 protein: CSATRGPYEQYF
clone size: many; J gene: TRBJ1-1; V gene: TRBV12-3/TRBV12-4; D gene: .; CDR3 DNA: TGTGCCAGCAGCCTTTGGGGTGGGAACACTGAAGCTTTCTTT; CDR3 protein: CASSLWGGNTEAFF
clone size: .; J gene: TRBJ2-2; V gene: TRBV6-2/TRBV6-3; D gene: TRBD1; CDR3 DNA: TGTGCCAGCGACACCCCGGGACAGGCCAACACCGGGGAGCTGTTTTTT; CDR3 protein: CASDTPGQANTGELFF
clone size: .; J gene: TRBJ2-2; V gene: TRBV24-1; D gene: .; CDR3 DNA: TGTGCCACCAGTGCCACCCGGGGAGCGAACACCGGGGAGCTGTTTTTT; CDR3 protein: CATSATRGANTGELFF
clone size: many; J gene: TRBJ2-5; V gene: TRBV13; D gene: .; CDR3 DNA: TGTGCCAGCAGCTTAGGAACTAGCCGCCAAGAGACCCAGTACTTC; CDR3 protein: CASSLGTSRQETQYF
clone size: .; J gene: TRBJ1-2; V gene: TRBV6-2/TRBV6-3; D gene: .; CDR3 DNA: TGTGCCAGCAGGATGGACAGAGCAACTTACTATGGCTACACCTTC; CDR3 protein: CASRMDRATYYGYTF
clone size: many; J gene: TRBJ1-1; V gene: TRBV20-1; D gene: .; CDR3 DNA: TGCAGTGCTGACGAGGGCCCAGGGAAAAGAGAAGCTTTCTTT; CDR3 protein: CSADEGPGKREAFF
clone size: .; J gene: TRBJ2-7; V gene: TRBV6-1; D gene: .; CDR3 DNA: TGTGCCAGCAGTATGAACCGGGGATACGAGCAGTACTTC; CDR3 protein: CASSMNRGYEQYF
clone size: many; J gene: TRBJ1-2; V gene: TRBV7-9; D gene: .; CDR3 DNA: TGTGCCAGCAGCTTCTTGGGGCCTAACTATGGCTACACCTTC; CDR3 protein: CASSFLGPNYGYTF